Listed below are T cell receptor beta chains from one sample, sequenced in a study of T cells in Graves' hyperthyroidism and ophthalmopathy. TCRdb reprocessed the multiplex PCR reads with MiXCR, giving one entry per CDR3 protein. The table shows some 270,000 distinct CDR3 sequences, with 12% to 15% occurring only once. Source material: blood. These receptors were taken from a woman aged 40 to 50 with Graves' hyperthyroidism. CDR3s include the opening cysteine and the closing phenylalanine or tryptophan. Fields, in order: CDR3 length, clone size, D gene, J gene, V gene, CDR3 protein, CDR3 DNA. The D gene is left open where the match is weak. Part of the rows lack a size; the others show once, few, many or a class for expanded clones.

len: 15; abundance: NA; d_gene: TRBD1; j_gene: TRBJ2-5; v_gene: TRBV14; CDR3aa: CASSPLTGGSETQYF; CDR3nt: TGTGCCAGCAGCCCCCTAACAGGGGGGTCCGAGACCCAGTACTTC
len: 12; abundance: many; d_gene: NA; j_gene: TRBJ1-5; v_gene: TRBV20-1; CDR3aa: CSARPGNQPQHF; CDR3nt: TGCAGTGCTAGACCAGGGAATCAGCCCCAGCATTTT
len: 13; abundance: few; d_gene: NA; j_gene: TRBJ1-1; v_gene: TRBV25-1; CDR3aa: CASSQGQFTEAFF; CDR3nt: TGTGCCAGCAGCCAGGGGCAGTTCACTGAAGCTTTCTTT
len: 15; abundance: many; d_gene: TRBD1; j_gene: TRBJ1-4; v_gene: TRBV3-1; CDR3aa: CASSQGDRVDEKLFF; CDR3nt: TGTGCCAGCAGCCAAGGCGACAGGGTCGATGAAAAACTGTTTTTT
len: 15; abundance: few; d_gene: TRBD2; j_gene: TRBJ2-2; v_gene: TRBV20-1; CDR3aa: CSASGRAGGTGELFF; CDR3nt: TGCAGTGCCTCGGGGCGAGCGGGAGGCACCGGGGAGCTGTTTTTT
len: 13; abundance: few; d_gene: TRBD2; j_gene: TRBJ2-5; v_gene: TRBV29-1; CDR3aa: CSGSSGSQETQYF; CDR3nt: TGCAGCGGATCTAGCGGGAGCCAAGAGACCCAGTACTTC
len: 14; abundance: many; d_gene: NA; j_gene: TRBJ2-7; v_gene: TRBV5-6; CDR3aa: CASSFTGRADEQYF; CDR3nt: TGTGCCAGCAGCTTTACCGGCCGAGCGGACGAGCAGTACTTC
len: 12; abundance: many; d_gene: NA; j_gene: TRBJ2-3; v_gene: TRBV6-1; CDR3aa: CASSGLSDTQYF; CDR3nt: TGTGCCAGCAGCGGACTCTCAGATACGCAGTATTTT
len: 13; abundance: many; d_gene: NA; j_gene: TRBJ1-2; v_gene: TRBV11-2; CDR3aa: CASSLEAGSGYTF; CDR3nt: TGTGCCAGCAGCTTAGAGGCAGGCTCTGGCTACACCTTC
len: 11; abundance: many; d_gene: NA; j_gene: TRBJ1-2; v_gene: TRBV2; CDR3aa: CASTRSYGYTF; CDR3nt: TGTGCCAGCACCCGGTCCTATGGCTACACCTTC
len: 12; abundance: many; d_gene: TRBD1; j_gene: TRBJ1-5; v_gene: TRBV7-7; CDR3aa: CASGDEQGRQHF; CDR3nt: TGTGCTAGCGGGGACGAACAGGGGCGCCAGCATTTT
len: 16; abundance: many; d_gene: TRBD2; j_gene: TRBJ2-3; v_gene: TRBV27; CDR3aa: CASTLIAGVGTDTQYF; CDR3nt: TGTGCCAGCACCCTGATAGCGGGAGTAGGGACAGATACGCAGTATTTT
len: 14; abundance: many; d_gene: NA; j_gene: TRBJ1-1; v_gene: TRBV12-3/TRBV12-4; CDR3aa: CASSFRQDNTEAFF; CDR3nt: TGTGCCAGCAGTTTTCGACAAGACAACACTGAAGCTTTCTTT
len: 17; abundance: NA; d_gene: TRBD1; j_gene: TRBJ1-5; v_gene: TRBV12-3/TRBV12-4; CDR3aa: CASSFRDRAYPYQPQHF; CDR3nt: TGTGCCAGCAGTTTCCGGGACAGGGCCTACCCTTATCAGCCCCAGCATTTT
len: 15; abundance: many; d_gene: NA; j_gene: TRBJ1-1; v_gene: TRBV6-1; CDR3aa: CASRPQRGANTEAFF; CDR3nt: TGTGCCAGCAGGCCTCAGAGGGGGGCGAACACTGAAGCTTTCTTT
len: 14; abundance: many; d_gene: NA; j_gene: TRBJ1-1; v_gene: TRBV6-5; CDR3aa: CASSYNNLRTEAFF; CDR3nt: TGTGCCAGCAGTTACAACAATCTACGCACTGAAGCTTTCTTT
len: 16; abundance: many; d_gene: NA; j_gene: TRBJ1-2; v_gene: TRBV12-5; CDR3aa: CASGLVDPGFDYGYTF; CDR3nt: TGTGCTAGTGGTTTGGTAGACCCCGGGTTTGACTATGGCTACACCTTC
len: 14; abundance: NA; d_gene: NA; j_gene: TRBJ2-2; v_gene: TRBV9; CDR3aa: CASRSPGNTGELFF; CDR3nt: TGTGCCAGCCGAAGCCCGGGGAACACCGGGGAGCTGTTTTTT
len: 14; abundance: NA; d_gene: TRBD1; j_gene: TRBJ1-1; v_gene: TRBV7-9; CDR3aa: CASSLGQGHTEAFF; CDR3nt: TGTGCCAGCAGCTTGGGACAGGGGCACACTGAAGCTTTCTTT
len: 14; abundance: many; d_gene: TRBD1; j_gene: TRBJ2-5; v_gene: TRBV2; CDR3aa: CASSIGQGKETQYF; CDR3nt: TGTGCCAGCAGTATCGGACAGGGAAAAGAGACCCAGTACTTC
len: 16; abundance: NA; d_gene: NA; j_gene: TRBJ2-7; v_gene: TRBV20-1; CDR3aa: CSARGLGGTLSYEQYF; CDR3nt: TGCAGTGCTAGAGGGTTGGGCGGGACACTCTCCTACGAGCAGTACTTC
len: 13; abundance: many; d_gene: NA; j_gene: TRBJ2-1; v_gene: TRBV2; CDR3aa: CASSGSSYNEQFF; CDR3nt: TGTGCCAGCAGTGGGAGCTCCTACAATGAGCAGTTCTTC
len: 16; abundance: many; d_gene: NA; j_gene: TRBJ2-2; v_gene: TRBV3-1; CDR3aa: CASSQDIGGFTGELFF; CDR3nt: TGTGCCAGCAGCCAAGATATTGGGGGTTTCACCGGGGAGCTGTTTTTT
len: 15; abundance: few; d_gene: NA; j_gene: TRBJ1-4; v_gene: TRBV18; CDR3aa: CASSPIGVIDEKLFF; CDR3nt: TGTGCCAGCTCGCCCATCGGGGTAATAGATGAAAAACTGTTTTTT
len: 15; abundance: many; d_gene: NA; j_gene: TRBJ1-1; v_gene: TRBV18; CDR3aa: CASSPGGRVNTEAFF; CDR3nt: TGTGCCAGCTCCCCCGGCGGGCGGGTGAACACTGAAGCTTTCTTT
len: 14; abundance: NA; d_gene: TRBD1; j_gene: TRBJ1-5; v_gene: TRBV10-3; CDR3aa: CASWTGALNQPQHF; CDR3nt: TGTGCCAGCTGGACAGGGGCCCTCAATCAGCCCCAGCATTTT
len: 15; abundance: many; d_gene: NA; j_gene: TRBJ1-2; v_gene: TRBV12-3/TRBV12-4; CDR3aa: CASSLASGRMYGYTF; CDR3nt: TGTGCCAGCAGTTTAGCGTCAGGCAGAATGTATGGCTACACCTTC
len: 19; abundance: many; d_gene: TRBD2; j_gene: TRBJ2-3; v_gene: TRBV20-1; CDR3aa: CSASPEGLAGWDEADTQYF; CDR3nt: TGCAGTGCTAGTCCAGAGGGACTAGCGGGTTGGGACGAGGCAGATACGCAGTATTTT
len: 13; abundance: many; d_gene: NA; j_gene: TRBJ2-7; v_gene: TRBV12-3/TRBV12-4; CDR3aa: CASSTYQGPEQYF; CDR3nt: TGTGCCAGCAGTACCTACCAGGGCCCCGAGCAGTACTTC
len: 16; abundance: NA; d_gene: TRBD1; j_gene: TRBJ1-3; v_gene: TRBV27; CDR3aa: CASSPGDRVAGNTIYF; CDR3nt: TGTGCCAGCAGTCCGGGCGACAGGGTTGCTGGAAACACCATATATTTT
len: 13; abundance: few; d_gene: TRBD2; j_gene: TRBJ2-1; v_gene: TRBV7-9; CDR3aa: CASSYTSGSEQFF; CDR3nt: TGTGCCAGCAGCTACACCAGCGGGAGTGAGCAGTTCTTC
len: 16; abundance: many; d_gene: NA; j_gene: TRBJ2-5; v_gene: TRBV6-1; CDR3aa: CASSYAFGGVKETQYF; CDR3nt: TGTGCCAGCAGTTACGCCTTCGGTGGGGTCAAAGAGACCCAGTACTTC
len: 14; abundance: many; d_gene: NA; j_gene: TRBJ1-1; v_gene: TRBV20-1; CDR3aa: CSAPSGAMNTEAFF; CDR3nt: TGCAGTGCCCCATCGGGAGCCATGAACACTGAAGCTTTCTTT
len: 14; abundance: few; d_gene: TRBD1; j_gene: TRBJ2-3; v_gene: TRBV6-2/TRBV6-3; CDR3aa: CASSYVTGPDTQYF; CDR3nt: TGTGCCAGCAGTTACGTGACAGGGCCAGATACGCAGTATTTT
len: 16; abundance: many; d_gene: TRBD2; j_gene: TRBJ2-1; v_gene: TRBV5-1; CDR3aa: CASSPAGSGRGNEQFF; CDR3nt: TGCGCCAGCAGCCCCGCGGGTAGCGGGAGAGGTAATGAGCAGTTCTTC
len: 15; abundance: many; d_gene: TRBD2; j_gene: TRBJ2-7; v_gene: TRBV12-3/TRBV12-4; CDR3aa: CASSPTGGGRYEQYF; CDR3nt: TGTGCCAGCAGTCCAACGGGGGGGGGCAGATACGAGCAGTACTTC
len: 12; abundance: NA; d_gene: NA; j_gene: TRBJ2-1; v_gene: TRBV11-2; CDR3aa: CASSATRLEQFF; CDR3nt: TGTGCCAGCAGCGCTACTAGATTGGAGCAGTTCTTC
len: 14; abundance: once; d_gene: NA; j_gene: TRBJ1-6; v_gene: TRBV12-3/TRBV12-4; CDR3aa: CASRRQVGDSPLHF; CDR3nt: TGTGCCAGCAGAAGACAGGTGGGGGATTCACCCCTCCACTTT
len: 13; abundance: few; d_gene: NA; j_gene: TRBJ1-3; v_gene: TRBV29-1; CDR3aa: CSVGQSSGNTIYF; CDR3nt: TGCAGCGTCGGACAGTCCTCTGGAAACACCATATATTTT
len: 13; abundance: few; d_gene: NA; j_gene: TRBJ2-2; v_gene: TRBV6-1; CDR3aa: CASRDPNTGELFF; CDR3nt: TGTGCCAGTCGGGACCCGAACACCGGGGAGCTGTTTTTT
len: 16; abundance: NA; d_gene: NA; j_gene: TRBJ2-2; v_gene: TRBV28; CDR3aa: CASSFESWPDAGELFF; CDR3nt: TGTGCCAGCAGTTTTGAAAGTTGGCCCGACGCCGGGGAGCTGTTTTTT
len: 16; abundance: many; d_gene: TRBD1; j_gene: TRBJ2-7; v_gene: TRBV19; CDR3aa: CATLGVGTGGSYEQYF; CDR3nt: TGTGCCACGCTTGGGGTAGGGACAGGGGGCTCCTACGAGCAGTACTTC
len: 13; abundance: many; d_gene: NA; j_gene: TRBJ2-1; v_gene: TRBV2; CDR3aa: CASRVGGNNEQFF; CDR3nt: TGTGCCAGCAGGGTAGGGGGAAACAATGAGCAGTTCTTC
len: 16; abundance: NA; d_gene: NA; j_gene: TRBJ1-5; v_gene: TRBV28; CDR3aa: CASSLSGAGYDQPQHF; CDR3nt: TGTGCCAGCAGTTTATCAGGGGCGGGGTACGATCAGCCCCAGCATTTT
len: 15; abundance: few; d_gene: NA; j_gene: TRBJ2-1; v_gene: TRBV9; CDR3aa: CASSVDGTSYNEQFF; CDR3nt: TGTGCCAGCAGCGTAGACGGGACATCCTACAATGAGCAGTTCTTC
len: 15; abundance: many; d_gene: TRBD1; j_gene: TRBJ2-7; v_gene: TRBV20-1; CDR3aa: CSARDEGQGLYEQYF; CDR3nt: TGCAGTGCTAGAGATGAGGGACAGGGTCTGTACGAGCAGTACTTC
len: 11; abundance: many; d_gene: NA; j_gene: TRBJ2-5; v_gene: TRBV3-1; CDR3aa: CASSRRETQYF; CDR3nt: TGTGCCAGCAGCCGCCGGGAGACCCAGTACTTC
len: 13; abundance: few; d_gene: NA; j_gene: TRBJ1-4; v_gene: TRBV19; CDR3aa: CATEGVTNEKLFF; CDR3nt: TGTGCCACCGAGGGGGTAACTAATGAAAAACTGTTTTTT
len: 14; abundance: many; d_gene: NA; j_gene: TRBJ2-5; v_gene: TRBV2; CDR3aa: CASSRAGRQETQYF; CDR3nt: TGTGCCAGCTCGCGTGCCGGCAGACAAGAGACCCAGTACTTC
len: 15; abundance: many; d_gene: TRBD1; j_gene: TRBJ1-5; v_gene: TRBV27; CDR3aa: CASSIGTGGDQPQHF; CDR3nt: TGTGCCAGCAGTATTGGGACAGGGGGCGATCAGCCCCAGCATTTT
len: 16; abundance: NA; d_gene: NA; j_gene: TRBJ2-3; v_gene: TRBV18; CDR3aa: CASSHTTGRGTDTQYF; CDR3nt: TGTGCCAGCTCACACACGACCGGGAGAGGTACAGATACGCAGTATTTT
len: 13; abundance: few; d_gene: NA; j_gene: TRBJ2-2; v_gene: TRBV10-1; CDR3aa: CASSVEGDGELFF; CDR3nt: TGCGCCAGCAGTGTTGAGGGCGACGGGGAGCTGTTTTTT
len: 14; abundance: NA; d_gene: TRBD2; j_gene: TRBJ2-1; v_gene: TRBV20-1; CDR3aa: CSASNSGRSNEQFF; CDR3nt: TGCAGTGCTAGTAACAGCGGGAGGAGCAATGAGCAGTTCTTC